The 8 T cell receptor beta chains in this list originate from one sample, sequenced in a study of blood T cell repertoires in COVID-19. Sequenced by immunoSEQ multiplex PCR; TCRdb stores in-frame clones only, minus some. Among about 400,000 clones, around 90% were seen once, and the ten largest hold about 2.1%. Source material: PBMCs or T cells enriched from blood (not recorded which). The receptors shown here come from a woman in her thirties or forties with acute COVID-19.

This chain uses TRBV7-8 with TRBJ1-1; D is undetermined. Germline CDR1 SGHVS, CDR2 FQNEAQ. The V and J ends lost 8 bases and 4 bases respectively, with 23 bases between them. This CDR3 contains 16 residues. The CDR3 loop reads CASYKPGNRVGTEAFF. CDR3 in DNA: TGTGCCAGCTACAAACCCGGGAACCGGGTAGGCACTGAAGCTTTCTTT.

This chain links TRBV6-5 with TRBJ1-2; 7 bases map to TRBD1. From germline, CDR1 is MNHEY and CDR2 SVGAGI. The CDR3 spans 16 residues. Germline trimming cut 4 bases from V and 0 bases from J; bases unmatched to any gene: 8. CDR3 bases: TGTGCCAGCAGTTCCACTCTGGGACAGCCTAACTATGGCTACACCTTC. It yields the protein CASSSTLGQPNYGYTF.

The genes are TRBV27 and TRBJ1-1; D remains ambiguous. CDR3 length equals 13 residues. V was pared by 7 bases and J by 3 bases, with 12 bases between. CDR1 and CDR2 (germline): MNHEY, SMNVEV (reference sequence). DNA for the CDR3: TGTGCCAGCAAAAAGACATGGGACACTGAAGCTTTCTTT. Translating gives CASKKTWDTEAFF.

The rearrangement uses TRBV12-3 or TRBV12-4 and TRBJ2-7, with D uncertain. V was pared by 1 base and J by 1 base, with 5 bases between. This CDR3 has 13 amino acids. CDR3 sequence reads: CASSLDGSYEQYF. CDR3 bases: TGTGCCAGCAGTTTAGACGGTTCCTACGAGCAGTACTTC.

Written as DNA, the CDR3 is TGTGCCAGTAGATCCCGACAGGGTAGCTCCTATAATTCACCCCTCCACTTT. Encoded protein: CASRSRQGSSYNSPLHF. The V gene is TRBV19, the J gene TRBJ1-6, with 7 bases aligning to TRBD1. Trimming cost V 6 bases and J 0 bases; bases outside gene matches: 8. Germline CDR1 reads LNHDA; CDR2 reads SQIVND (reference sequence). This CDR3 has 17 residues.

V usage is TRBV24-1 and J usage is TRBJ2-3; D not certain. In germline, CDR1 is KGHDR, CDR2 SFDVKD. Trimming shortened V by 2 bases and J by 7 bases, and 9 bases separated the two germline ends. CDR3 length: 13 residues. Written as DNA, the CDR3 is TGTGCCACCAGTGATTCCCACTCGAATACGCAGTATTTT. Translating gives CATSDSHSNTQYF.

The rearrangement uses TRBV27 and TRBJ1-2, with 8 bases fitting TRBD1. The V segment lost 6 bases and the J segment 6 bases; nucleotides outside the gene matches: 9. CDR3 length equals 14 residues. Germline CDR1 MNHEY, CDR2 SMNVEV (reference sequence). The DNA of the CDR3 is TGTGCCAGCAGGCCGGACAGGGTGGTTCATGGCTACACCTTC. Amino acid sequence: CASRPDRVVHGYTF.

V usage is TRBV6-5 and J usage is TRBJ1-6, with 9 nucleotides matching TRBD1. The CDR3 runs 16 residues. CDR1 and CDR2 from the germline V gene are MNHEY and SVGAGI. J was trimmed by 2 bases and V by 2 bases; bases with no gene match: 1. DNA of the CDR3: TGTGCCAGCAGTTACGGGACAGGGCCCTATAATTCACCCCTCCACTTT. Encoded protein: CASSYGTGPYNSPLHF.